This entry concerns a single T cell receptor (beta chain). Other DNA sequences in the same sample also yield this CDR3. This sample is part of a study of shared clonotypes between healthy human individuals. Assay used: immunoSEQ multiplex PCR; TCRdb lists only in-frame clones, some missing. This table has 800,000 to 950,000 clones, just over 95% appearing once. The germline V gene has CDR1 SGDLS and CDR2 YYNGEE. Trimming pared 0 bases from V and 1 base from J, leaving 11 bases between. The CDR3 totals 15 residues. CD45RO-negative, CCR7-selected cells formed the naive CD8 fraction, which excluded terminally differentiated effector memory CD45RA+ cells.

This chain uses TRBV9 with TRBJ2-7; tentative D call: TRBD2 (5 bases). Input material: naive CD8+ T cells sorted from blood. The sequence was obtained from a man between 25 and 39 years old in good health. The CDR3 spells CASSVASGRSYEQYF. For the CDR3, the DNA is TGTGCCAGCAGCGTAGCGAGCGGTCGTTCCTACGAGCAGTACTTC.